A selection of T cell receptor beta chains follows, all from one sample in a study of T cells after yellow fever vaccination. Using its own MiXCR run on the 5' RACE reads, TCRdb lists one record per CDR3 protein. Of about 400,000 distinct CDR3 sequences in the sample, 6% to 8% are singletons; the top ten hold 15%. Specimen: PBMCs, collected 5 days after the yellow fever booster vaccination. All receptors derive from a young man who received the YFV17D yellow fever vaccine. CDR3s include the opening cysteine and the closing phenylalanine or tryptophan. The D gene is left open where the match is weak. Expanded clones get a size class; other rows say once, few or many, or leave the size out.

abundance | j_gene | d_gene | v_gene | CDR3aa
many | TRBJ2-5 | - | TRBV5-1 | CASNSQGIETQYF
few | TRBJ2-3 | - | TRBV20-1 | CSASDLGADTQYF
few | TRBJ2-7 | TRBD2 | TRBV28 | CASIPGLAIDEQYF
few | TRBJ2-2 | - | TRBV7-2 | CASSSETRLGELFF
few | TRBJ1-1 | - | TRBV12-3/TRBV12-4 | CASSATQGKGNTEAFF
- | TRBJ1-2 | - | TRBV12-3/TRBV12-4 | CASSLFSGSGYTF
few | TRBJ2-2 | - | TRBV27 | CASSLRWTNTGELFF
many | TRBJ1-4 | - | TRBV7-8 | CASSLPRDRREKLFF
many | TRBJ1-6 | - | TRBV7-2 | CASSLIQSNSPLHF
few | TRBJ2-1 | - | TRBV12-3/TRBV12-4 | CASSTQGGSSYNEQFF
- | TRBJ2-7 | - | TRBV18 | CASSPRRLHEQYF
- | TRBJ2-3 | - | TRBV9 | CASSVGPRGAPDTQYF
many | TRBJ2-1 | - | TRBV10-3 | CAISEETGLIGFF
few | TRBJ1-3 | - | TRBV21-1 | CASTLDRGAGNTIYF
many | TRBJ1-4 | - | TRBV5-1 | CASSPGGLNEKLFF
many | TRBJ2-1 | - | TRBV9 | CASSVGDYYNEQFF
few | TRBJ2-7 | TRBD2 | TRBV7-2 | CASSWVAGGIAYEQYF
- | TRBJ1-6 | TRBD1 | TRBV12-3/TRBV12-4 | CASSLGTGKNSPLHF
many | TRBJ1-1 | TRBD1 | TRBV7-9 | CASSPQTGETEAFF
many | TRBJ1-5 | - | TRBV7-9 | CASSLGGVQPQHF
few | TRBJ1-2 | TRBD1 | TRBV20-1 | CSGGQGTNYGYTF
few | TRBJ1-4 | - | TRBV20-1 | CSARRHLTNEKLFF
many | TRBJ2-5 | - | TRBV7-8 | CASSLVRQGGTQYF
- | TRBJ2-3 | - | TRBV12-3/TRBV12-4 | CASSSVAGYADTQYF
many | TRBJ1-2 | - | TRBV6-1 | CASLAGATGFRVGYTF